This T cell receptor (beta chain) is from a study of low-dose radiotherapy and immunotherapy resistance in tumors. This CDR3 region has 13 residues. Germline lookup yields CDR1 DFQATT and CDR2 SNEGSKA (reference sequence). Deletions cut 7 bases from V and 6 bases from J, with 19 bases between. TRAV- and TRBV-specific primers, spanning alpha and beta chains, primed first-strand cDNA. The authors ran around 19 PCR cycles to amplify TCRs with a constant-region primer and V-primer adapter. TCRdb passed the reads through MiXCR, listing each CDR3 protein once. Of roughly 15,000 distinct CDR3 sequences detected, under 80% appear once; the ten largest clones hold about 5%.

V gene TRBV20-1 combines with J gene TRBJ2-7; D may correspond to TRBD1 or TRBD2 (7 bases each). The sequence was collected from a human donor with advanced metastatic prostate, ovarian, gallbladder or colorectal cancer (not recorded which). This table probably holds off-target reads from a library built for another chain. Here the CDR3 DNA reads TGCAGTGTCTCCCAGGGGGGGGCTTTCGAGCAGTACTTC. Translated: CSVSQGGAFEQYF.